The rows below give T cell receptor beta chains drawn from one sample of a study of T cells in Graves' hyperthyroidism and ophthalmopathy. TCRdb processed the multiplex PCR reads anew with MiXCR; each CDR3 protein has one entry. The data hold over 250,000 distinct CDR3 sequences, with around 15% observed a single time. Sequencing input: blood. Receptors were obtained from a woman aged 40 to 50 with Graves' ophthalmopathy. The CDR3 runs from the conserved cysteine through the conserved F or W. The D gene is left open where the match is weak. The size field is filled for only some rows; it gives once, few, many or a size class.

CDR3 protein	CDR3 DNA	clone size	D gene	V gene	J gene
CASRGDFSNQPQHF	TGTGCCAGTAGAGGCGATTTCAGCAATCAGCCCCAGCATTTT	NA	NA	TRBV19	TRBJ1-5
CASSLSLGEQETQYF	TGTGCCAGCAGTTTGTCGCTAGGGGAACAAGAGACCCAGTACTTC	NA	NA	TRBV11-2	TRBJ2-5
CASSGAEQYF	TGTGCCAGCTCGGGTGCCGAGCAGTACTTC	many	NA	TRBV18	TRBJ2-7
CASSLDMGLEREETQYF	TGTGCCAGCAGCTTAGATATGGGACTAGAGAGGGAAGAGACCCAGTACTTC	many	TRBD2	TRBV11-2	TRBJ2-5
CASSPILANYHEQYF	TGTGCCAGCAGTCCTATACTAGCGAACTATCACGAGCAGTACTTC	many	TRBD2	TRBV27	TRBJ2-7
CASSDARHYTRRYSYEQYF	TGTGCCAGCAGTGACGCAAGACACTATACAAGGAGGTACTCCTACGAGCAGTACTTC	NA	NA	TRBV6-4	TRBJ2-7
CASSQDEGFQPQHF	TGCGCCAGCAGCCAAGACGAGGGGTTTCAGCCCCAGCATTTT	NA	NA	TRBV4-1	TRBJ1-5
CASSPQPGQGPTNEKLFF	TGTGCCAGCAGCCCCCAACCGGGACAGGGACCAACTAATGAAAAACTGTTTTTT	few	TRBD1	TRBV4-2	TRBJ1-4
CASSSGQGNTKAFF	TGTGCCAGCAGCTCCGGACAGGGAAACACTAAAGCTTTCTTT	NA	TRBD1	TRBV7-8	TRBJ1-1
CSVGDRAETQYF	TGCAGCGTTGGAGACAGGGCAGAGACCCAGTACTTC	NA	TRBD1	TRBV29-1	TRBJ2-5
CASSQMTAGNEKLFF	TGTGCCAGCAGCCAAATGACAGCCGGCAATGAAAAACTGTTTTTT	few	NA	TRBV4-2	TRBJ1-4
CASSTDRGSDTQYF	TGTGCCAGCAGCACCGACAGGGGGTCAGATACGCAGTATTTT	few	TRBD1	TRBV5-5	TRBJ2-3
CSALGQGAKNIQYF	TGCAGTGCCCTGGGACAGGGGGCCAAAAACATTCAGTACTTC	few	TRBD1	TRBV20-1	TRBJ2-4